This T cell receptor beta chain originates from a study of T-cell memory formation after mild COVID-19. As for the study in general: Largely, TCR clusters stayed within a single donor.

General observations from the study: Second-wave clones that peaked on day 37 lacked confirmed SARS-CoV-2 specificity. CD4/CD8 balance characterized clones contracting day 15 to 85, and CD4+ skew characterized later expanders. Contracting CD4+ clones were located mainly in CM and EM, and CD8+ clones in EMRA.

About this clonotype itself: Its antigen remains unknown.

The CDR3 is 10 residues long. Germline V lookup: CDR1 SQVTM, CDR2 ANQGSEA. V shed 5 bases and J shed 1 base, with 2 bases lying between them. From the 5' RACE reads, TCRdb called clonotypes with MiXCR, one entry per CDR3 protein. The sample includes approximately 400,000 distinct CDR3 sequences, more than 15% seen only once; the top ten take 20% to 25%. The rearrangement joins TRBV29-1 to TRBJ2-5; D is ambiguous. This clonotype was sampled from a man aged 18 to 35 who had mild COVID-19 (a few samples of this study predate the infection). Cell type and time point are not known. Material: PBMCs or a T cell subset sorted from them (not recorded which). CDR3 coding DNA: TGCAGCGTTACCCAAGAGACCCAGTACTTC. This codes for CSVTQETQYF. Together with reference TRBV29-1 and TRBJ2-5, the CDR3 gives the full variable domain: SAVISQKPSRDICQRGTSLTIQCQVDSQVTMMFWYRQQPGQSLTLIATANQGSEATYESGFVIDKFPISRPNLTFSTLTVSNMSPEDSSIYLCSVTQETQYFGPGTRLLVL.